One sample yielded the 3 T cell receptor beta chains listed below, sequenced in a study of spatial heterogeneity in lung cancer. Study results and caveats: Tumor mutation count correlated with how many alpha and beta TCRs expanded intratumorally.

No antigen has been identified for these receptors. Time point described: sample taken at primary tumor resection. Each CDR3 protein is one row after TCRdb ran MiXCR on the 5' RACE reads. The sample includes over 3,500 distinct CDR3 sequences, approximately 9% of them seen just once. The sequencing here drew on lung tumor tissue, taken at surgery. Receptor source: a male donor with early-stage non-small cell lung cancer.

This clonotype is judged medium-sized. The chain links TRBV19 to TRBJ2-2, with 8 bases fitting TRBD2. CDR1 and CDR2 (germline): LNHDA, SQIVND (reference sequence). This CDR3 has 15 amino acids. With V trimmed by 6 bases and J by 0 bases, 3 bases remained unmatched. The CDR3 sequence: CASRSGGPNTGELFF. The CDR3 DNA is TGTGCCAGTAGATCGGGGGGGCCGAACACCGGGGAGCTGTTTTTT.

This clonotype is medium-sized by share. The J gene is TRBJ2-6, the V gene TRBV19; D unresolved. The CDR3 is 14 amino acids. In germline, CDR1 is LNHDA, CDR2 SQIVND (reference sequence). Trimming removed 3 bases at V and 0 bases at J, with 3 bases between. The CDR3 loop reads CASSINSGANVLTF. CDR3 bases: TGTGCCAGTAGTATCAACTCTGGGGCCAACGTCCTGACTTTC.

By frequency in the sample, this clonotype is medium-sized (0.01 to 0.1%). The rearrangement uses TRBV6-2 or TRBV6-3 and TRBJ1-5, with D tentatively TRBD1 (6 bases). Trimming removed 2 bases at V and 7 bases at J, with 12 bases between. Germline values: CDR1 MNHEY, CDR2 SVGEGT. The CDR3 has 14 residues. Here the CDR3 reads CASSYPSQGQPQHF. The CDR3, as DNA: TGTGCCAGCAGTTACCCCAGTCAGGGGCAGCCCCAGCATTTT.